Listed below are T cell receptor beta chains from one sample, sequenced in a study of monozygotic twins with inflammatory bowel disease. TCRdb reprocessed the 5' RACE reads and reports one entry per CDR3 protein, with no DNA. Its table lists some 200,000 distinct CDR3 sequences. The sample was blood. These receptors were taken from a human donor with ulcerative colitis or Crohn's disease, or a healthy co-twin of an affected twin (not recorded which). The CDR3 runs from the conserved cysteine through the conserved F or W. Fields, in order: CDR3 protein, V gene, J gene.

CDR3 protein: CASSFLGSSYNEQFF; V gene: TRBV5-1; J gene: TRBJ2-1
CDR3 protein: CASSTGGGAAVGTEAFF; V gene: TRBV19; J gene: TRBJ1-1
CDR3 protein: CASSPMLGGNSTDTQYF; V gene: TRBV28; J gene: TRBJ2-3
CDR3 protein: CASSLDSGVAFF; V gene: TRBV11-3; J gene: TRBJ1-1
CDR3 protein: CASSLVGISYEQYF; V gene: TRBV7-9; J gene: TRBJ2-7
CDR3 protein: CASSGGRFPIYGYTF; V gene: TRBV2; J gene: TRBJ1-2
CDR3 protein: CASSLIGGRNTGELFF; V gene: TRBV7-2; J gene: TRBJ2-2
CDR3 protein: CANCRDRGSEQYF; V gene: TRBV9; J gene: TRBJ2-7
CDR3 protein: CASGTPNTGELFF; V gene: TRBV10-2; J gene: TRBJ2-2
CDR3 protein: CSARRQDNNEQFF; V gene: TRBV20-1; J gene: TRBJ2-1
CDR3 protein: CASSQDRDTPQNTEAFF; V gene: TRBV3-1; J gene: TRBJ1-1
CDR3 protein: CASSFLPGRSYTF; V gene: TRBV5-1; J gene: TRBJ1-2
CDR3 protein: CASSVAPGAEQFF; V gene: TRBV9; J gene: TRBJ2-1
CDR3 protein: CSARKGGISNQPQHF; V gene: TRBV20-1; J gene: TRBJ1-5
CDR3 protein: CASLRPNGPKAFF; V gene: TRBV2; J gene: TRBJ1-1
CDR3 protein: CASSRITGFGNTIYF; V gene: TRBV18; J gene: TRBJ1-3
CDR3 protein: CSAQQGGGLETQYF; V gene: TRBV20-1; J gene: TRBJ2-5
CDR3 protein: CASSFSPQVTTDTQYF; V gene: TRBV7-6; J gene: TRBJ2-3
CDR3 protein: CASSLVVGQGQETQYF; V gene: TRBV7-8; J gene: TRBJ2-5
CDR3 protein: CASSLTAGDTEAFF; V gene: TRBV7-3; J gene: TRBJ1-1
CDR3 protein: CASSTSEREQYF; V gene: TRBV19; J gene: TRBJ2-7
CDR3 protein: CASSERQRDQPQHF; V gene: TRBV2; J gene: TRBJ1-5
CDR3 protein: CASRLTGINQPQHF; V gene: TRBV6-6; J gene: TRBJ1-5
CDR3 protein: CASSPLQGNSPLHF; V gene: TRBV12-3/TRBV12-4; J gene: TRBJ1-6
CDR3 protein: CASSFRGQGANVLTF; V gene: TRBV12-3/TRBV12-4; J gene: TRBJ2-6
CDR3 protein: CASSPGTANYYGYTF; V gene: TRBV7-9; J gene: TRBJ1-2
CDR3 protein: CASSFLSGGDYNEQFF; V gene: TRBV28; J gene: TRBJ2-1
CDR3 protein: CASRPGLTGAETQYF; V gene: TRBV5-1; J gene: TRBJ2-5
CDR3 protein: CASSVSGSINEQYF; V gene: TRBV25-1; J gene: TRBJ2-7
CDR3 protein: CASSRRGENTGELFF; V gene: TRBV11-2; J gene: TRBJ2-2
CDR3 protein: CASSQNNYGYTF; V gene: TRBV12-3/TRBV12-4; J gene: TRBJ1-2
CDR3 protein: CASSLERDRGQPQHF; V gene: TRBV7-8; J gene: TRBJ1-5
CDR3 protein: CASSPHPLTLRQEGTEAFF; V gene: TRBV6-1; J gene: TRBJ1-1
CDR3 protein: CASSLELAGAYSYNEQFF; V gene: TRBV5-1; J gene: TRBJ2-1
CDR3 protein: CASSGLTGGGEKLFF; V gene: TRBV25-1; J gene: TRBJ1-4
CDR3 protein: CASSPPGAGTDTQYF; V gene: TRBV3-1; J gene: TRBJ2-3
CDR3 protein: CSAAGQGRTEAFF; V gene: TRBV29-1; J gene: TRBJ1-1
CDR3 protein: CASSPPPGQGAGEQYF; V gene: TRBV6-1; J gene: TRBJ2-7
CDR3 protein: CASSQERGYEQYF; V gene: TRBV3-1; J gene: TRBJ2-7
CDR3 protein: CSVSAGQSYEQYF; V gene: TRBV29-1; J gene: TRBJ2-7
CDR3 protein: CATGEDFGELFF; V gene: TRBV24-1; J gene: TRBJ2-2
CDR3 protein: CATSRDLEAMGGAFF; V gene: TRBV15; J gene: TRBJ1-1
CDR3 protein: CSASSQGTEAFF; V gene: TRBV20-1; J gene: TRBJ1-1
CDR3 protein: CASGRDLNTEAFF; V gene: TRBV7-8; J gene: TRBJ1-1
CDR3 protein: CASRWTSGDYNEQFF; V gene: TRBV12-3/TRBV12-4; J gene: TRBJ2-1
CDR3 protein: CASSLSGGQNIQYF; V gene: TRBV5-4; J gene: TRBJ2-4
CDR3 protein: CSALGGDQETQYF; V gene: TRBV20-1; J gene: TRBJ2-5
CDR3 protein: CASRPTGTNTEAFF; V gene: TRBV7-2; J gene: TRBJ1-1
CDR3 protein: CASSTVKGAGAEAFF; V gene: TRBV19; J gene: TRBJ1-1
CDR3 protein: CSASFGGETQYF; V gene: TRBV20-1; J gene: TRBJ2-5
CDR3 protein: CASSLGRGDRATFF; V gene: TRBV7-9; J gene: TRBJ1-1
CDR3 protein: CASPRDNSPLHF; V gene: TRBV23-1; J gene: TRBJ1-6
CDR3 protein: CASRRQGDGFYEQYF; V gene: TRBV12-3/TRBV12-4; J gene: TRBJ2-7
CDR3 protein: CASSEDLSYEQYF; V gene: TRBV7-9; J gene: TRBJ2-7
CDR3 protein: CASSLASRANTGELFF; V gene: TRBV5-4; J gene: TRBJ2-2
CDR3 protein: CSARPSLAGGEDTQYF; V gene: TRBV20-1; J gene: TRBJ2-3
CDR3 protein: CASSRGQGASYGYTF; V gene: TRBV5-1; J gene: TRBJ1-2
CDR3 protein: CASRGGVRDTEAFF; V gene: TRBV12-3/TRBV12-4; J gene: TRBJ1-1
CDR3 protein: CASSTLPTQGPLGETQYF; V gene: TRBV5-1; J gene: TRBJ2-5
CDR3 protein: CASQGLAGGDRKSSYNEQFF; V gene: TRBV3-1; J gene: TRBJ2-1